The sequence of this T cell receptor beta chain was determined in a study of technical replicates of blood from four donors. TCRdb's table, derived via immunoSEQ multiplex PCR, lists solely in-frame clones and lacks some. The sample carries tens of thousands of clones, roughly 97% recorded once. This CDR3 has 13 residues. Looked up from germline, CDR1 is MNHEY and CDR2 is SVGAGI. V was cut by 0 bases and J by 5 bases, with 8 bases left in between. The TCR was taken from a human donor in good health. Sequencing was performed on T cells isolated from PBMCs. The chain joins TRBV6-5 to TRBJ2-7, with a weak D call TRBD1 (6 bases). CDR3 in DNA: TGTGCCAGCAGTTACTCCAACAGGGACGAGCAGTACTTC. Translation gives CASSYSNRDEQYF.